This paragraph reports one T cell receptor beta chain. This specimen belongs to a study of T-cell reconstitution after alpha-beta-depleted transplantation in children. The library targeted TCRbeta and was prepared with unique molecular identifiers. Using its own MiXCR run on the PCR reads, TCRdb lists one record per CDR3 protein. The sample lists about 540,000 distinct CDR3 sequences; about 16% were seen once. Specimen: PBMCs from the stem cell graft donor, collected from the stem cell graft. The sequence came from a human donor who donated a stem cell graft to a child with acute lymphoblastic leukemia.

The CDR3 DNA sequence: TGTGCCAGCAGCTCCGGACTAGCGGGAGAGGGAGAGACCCAGTACTTC. Its translation: CASSSGLAGEGETQYF. The J gene is TRBJ2-5, the V gene TRBV5-5, with TRBD2 matching over 13 bases. The CDR3 is 16 amino acids. V was clipped by 3 bases and J by 4 bases; unmatched bases: 6. CDR1 and CDR2 from the germline V gene are SGHKS and YYEKEE (reference sequence).